This is a list of T cell receptor beta chains from one sample in a study of T cell responses to AZD1222 COVID-19 vaccine. Assay used: immunoSEQ multiplex PCR; TCRdb lists only in-frame clones, some missing. The sample gives under 150,000 clones, over 75% of which show up once; 4.5% to 7% is in the top ten. Sequencing used peripheral blood, obtained 28 days after the second AZD1222 dose. Receptors were obtained from an adult who received the AZD1222 COVID-19 vaccine. The CDR3 runs from the conserved cysteine through the conserved F or W. The order of the fields is D gene, V gene, clone size, J gene, CDR3 protein, CDR3 DNA. The D gene is left open where the match is weak. The size entry is marked missing in some rows and otherwise reads once, few, many or a size class.

-,TRBV27,-,TRBJ2-5,CASSLSWGVNQETQYF,TGTGCCAGCAGTTTATCATGGGGGGTGAACCAAGAGACCCAGTACTTC
-,TRBV27,once,TRBJ1-6,CASSLLRGSPLHF,TGTGCCAGCAGCCTCCTCCGTGGTTCACCCCTCCACTTT
TRBD1,TRBV7-8,-,TRBJ1-2,CASSVQGALDGYTF,TGTGCCAGCAGCGTACAGGGGGCTCTTGACGGCTACACCTTC
TRBD1,TRBV3-1/TRBV3-2,-,TRBJ2-1,CATRGGSVYNEQFF,TGTGCCACCAGAGGGGGCTCCGTATACAATGAGCAGTTCTTC
-,TRBV6-4,-,TRBJ1-1,CASSDGIEAFF,TGTGCCAGCAGTGACGGTATTGAAGCTTTCTTT
TRBD2,TRBV5-4,-,TRBJ2-3,CASTRGGRAEDTQYF,TGTGCCAGCACCCGGGGCGGGAGGGCGGAAGATACGCAGTATTTT
-,TRBV6-1,few,TRBJ1-1,CASSGYGSGGGTEAFF,TGTGCCAGCAGTGGATATGGTTCGGGGGGTGGGACTGAAGCTTTCTTT
-,TRBV29-1,-,TRBJ1-4,CSAFRGSNEKLFF,TGCAGCGCCTTCAGAGGGAGTAATGAAAAACTGTTTTTT
-,TRBV27,-,TRBJ1-6,CASSRPGASGNSPLHF,TGTGCCAGCAGTCGCCCAGGGGCTTCGGGAAATTCACCCCTCCACTTT
TRBD1,TRBV27,-,TRBJ2-5,CASSAPGQGEETQYF,TGTGCCAGCAGTGCACCGGGACAGGGGGAAGAGACCCAGTACTTC
-,TRBV29-1,-,TRBJ1-4,CSVVRGAEEKLFF,TGCAGCGTCGTACGGGGGGCCGAGGAAAAACTGTTTTTT
-,TRBV14,-,TRBJ1-3,CASSGLGTGNTIYF,TGTGCCAGCAGTGGTCTTGGGACTGGAAACACCATATATTTT
-,TRBV19,-,TRBJ1-5,CASSVLTPQPQHF,TGTGCCAGTAGTGTTCTAACCCCTCAGCCCCAGCATTTT
-,TRBV7-2,-,TRBJ2-3,CASSLTASTDTQYF,TGTGCCAGCAGCTTGACGGCTAGCACAGATACGCAGTATTTT
TRBD1,TRBV5-1,few,TRBJ1-6,CASSFGQTGDYRTYNSPLHF,TGCGCCAGCAGCTTCGGCCAGACAGGGGACTATAGGACCTATAATTCACCCCTCCACTTT
TRBD2,TRBV3-1/TRBV3-2,-,TRBJ2-5,CASSILAGGQETQYF,TGTGCCAGCAGCATCCTAGCGGGAGGTCAAGAGACCCAGTACTTC
-,TRBV11-2,-,TRBJ1-4,CASSLEEGEKLFF,TGTGCCAGCAGCTTAGAGGAGGGAGAAAAACTGTTTTTT
-,TRBV7-3,-,TRBJ1-2,CASSPPRQGFVDGYTF,TGTGCCAGCAGCCCTCCAAGGCAGGGCTTCGTGGATGGCTACACCTTC
-,TRBV7-9,-,TRBJ2-1,CASSFGGTGNEQFF,TGTGCCAGCAGCTTCGGGGGAACCGGCAATGAGCAGTTCTTC
-,TRBV2,-,TRBJ2-2,CASSDQGLNTGELFF,TGTGCCAGCAGTGACCAGGGATTGAACACCGGGGAGCTGTTTTTT
-,TRBV28,-,TRBJ1-6,CASSPRPDSPLHF,TGTGCCAGCAGCCCCCGGCCGGATTCACCCCTCCACTTT
-,TRBV11-3,-,TRBJ2-7,CASSLDPGNEQYF,TGTGCCAGCAGCTTGGACCCCGGCAACGAGCAGTACTTC